This T cell receptor (beta chain) is from a study of blood T cell repertoires in COVID-19. This CDR3 region has 15 residues. Germline CDR1 and CDR2: SGHDT and YYEEEE. V gave up 4 bases and J gave up 4 bases, with 14 bases separating them. How the authors handled the data: Reference gene primer amplification gave nucleated cell count estimates. Only in-frame clones appear in the TCRdb table, and some are missing; sequencing was by immunoSEQ multiplex PCR. The V and J calls and clone size are taken from that table; D and trimming were inferred from the DNA. The data show 110,000 to 150,000 clones, under 90% seen once.

The chain links TRBV5-6 to TRBJ1-4, with a possible D match to TRBD1 (6 bases). This sequence originates from a man in his 70s who had recovered from COVID-19. The sample consisted of peripheral blood. CDR3 region: CASSRWTDLNEKLFF. The CDR3 nucleotides read TGTGCCAGCAGCCGGTGGACAGATCTTAATGAAAAACTGTTTTTT.